This T cell receptor (beta chain) was captured by sequencing in a study of blood T cell repertoires in COVID-19. Sequencing used immunoSEQ multiplex PCR; TCRdb keeps in-frame clones, though not all of them. The table records some 220,000 clones, around 90% of them present only once. The CDR3 length is 14 residues. The V and J ends lost 0 bases and 2 bases respectively, with 7 bases between them. Germline-derived CDR1 and CDR2 are LGHNA and YNFKEQ. The clonotype originates from a man aged 30-40 years with COVID-19, enrolled during active disease. The sample comprised peripheral blood. The chain employs TRBV4-2 and TRBJ1-1; D not certain. The CDR3 bases are TGTGCCAGCAGCCAAGACCCGAGAAACACTGAAGCTTTCTTT. Residues: CASSQDPRNTEAFF.